This T cell receptor (beta chain) was captured in a study of early stage breast cancer tumors. CDR1 is MDHEN and CDR2 is SYDVKM in the germline V gene. This CDR3 contains 13 residues. Losses at the gene ends were 7 bases for V and 3 bases for J; bases not matched to a gene: 5. Each sample had two DNA replicates, around 0.53 ug blood or approximately 1.5 ug tissue. The protocol was immunoSEQ multiplex PCR, while the TCRdb copy is restricted to in-frame clones and leaves out a portion. The data contain about 72,000 clones, around 85% of them seen just once; the ten biggest clones take up 3.5%. On this clone itself: Its antigen is currently unknown.

Notes on the study in general: Tumors had approximately 2.7-fold higher T cell density and higher clonality than adjacent normal breast tissue.

The source is a person between 60 and 70 years old with breast cancer. The chain is built from TRBV28 and TRBJ2-7; TRBD1 aligns across 8 bases. Sequenced sample: blood. The CDR3 nucleotides read TGTGCCAGCAACATAGACAGGGGCTACGAGCAGTACTTC. Residues: CASNIDRGYEQYF.